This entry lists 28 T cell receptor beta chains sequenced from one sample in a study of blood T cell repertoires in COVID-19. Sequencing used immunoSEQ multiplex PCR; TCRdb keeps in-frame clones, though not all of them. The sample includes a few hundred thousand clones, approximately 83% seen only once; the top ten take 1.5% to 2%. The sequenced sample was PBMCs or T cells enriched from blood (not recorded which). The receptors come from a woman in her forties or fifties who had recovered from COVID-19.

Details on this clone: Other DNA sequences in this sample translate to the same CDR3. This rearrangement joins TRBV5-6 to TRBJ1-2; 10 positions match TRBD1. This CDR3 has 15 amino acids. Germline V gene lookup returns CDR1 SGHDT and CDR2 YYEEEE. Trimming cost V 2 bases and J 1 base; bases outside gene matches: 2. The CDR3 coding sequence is TGTGCCAGCAGCTTATGGACAGGGGGTAACTATGGCTACACCTTC. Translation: CASSLWTGGNYGYTF.

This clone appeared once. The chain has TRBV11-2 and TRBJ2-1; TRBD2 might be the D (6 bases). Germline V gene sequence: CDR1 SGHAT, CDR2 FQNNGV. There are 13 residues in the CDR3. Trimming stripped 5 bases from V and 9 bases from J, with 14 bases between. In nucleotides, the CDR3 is TGTGCCAGCAGCCCGACTAGTATTCTTGAGCAGTTCTTC. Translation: CASSPTSILEQFF.

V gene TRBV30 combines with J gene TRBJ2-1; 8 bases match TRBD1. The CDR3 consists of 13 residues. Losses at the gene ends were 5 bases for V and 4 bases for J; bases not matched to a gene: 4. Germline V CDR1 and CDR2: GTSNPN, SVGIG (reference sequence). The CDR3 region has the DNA TGTGCCTGGGGACAGGGTCTTTACAATGAGCAGTTCTTC. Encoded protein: CAWGQGLYNEQFF.

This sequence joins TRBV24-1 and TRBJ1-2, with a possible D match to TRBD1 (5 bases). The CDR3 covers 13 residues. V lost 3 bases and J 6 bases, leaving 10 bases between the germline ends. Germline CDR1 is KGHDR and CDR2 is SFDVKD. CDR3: CATSDHRRDGYTF. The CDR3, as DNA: TGTGCCACCAGTGATCACAGGAGAGATGGCTACACCTTC.

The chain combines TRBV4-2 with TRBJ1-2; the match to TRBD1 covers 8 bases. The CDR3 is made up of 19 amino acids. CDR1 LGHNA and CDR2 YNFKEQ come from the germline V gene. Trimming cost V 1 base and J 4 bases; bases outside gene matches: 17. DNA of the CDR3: TGTGCCAGCAGCCAAGGCCCCGGGACAGGAAACGCCCCGGGCTATGGCTACACCTTC. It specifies CASSQGPGTGNAPGYGYTF.

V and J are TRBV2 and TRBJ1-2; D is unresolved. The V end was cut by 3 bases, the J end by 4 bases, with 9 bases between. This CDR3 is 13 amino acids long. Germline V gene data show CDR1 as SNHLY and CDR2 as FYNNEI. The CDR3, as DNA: TGTGCCAGCAGTGAGGTACAGAGCTATGGCTACACCTTC. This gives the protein CASSEVQSYGYTF.

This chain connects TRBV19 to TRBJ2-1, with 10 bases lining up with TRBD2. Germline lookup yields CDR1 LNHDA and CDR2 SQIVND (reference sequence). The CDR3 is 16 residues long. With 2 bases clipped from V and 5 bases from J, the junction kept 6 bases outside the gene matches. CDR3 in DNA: TGTGCCAGTAGTATACTAGCGGGAGCTAAAAACAATGAGCAGTTCTTC. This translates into CASSILAGAKNNEQFF.

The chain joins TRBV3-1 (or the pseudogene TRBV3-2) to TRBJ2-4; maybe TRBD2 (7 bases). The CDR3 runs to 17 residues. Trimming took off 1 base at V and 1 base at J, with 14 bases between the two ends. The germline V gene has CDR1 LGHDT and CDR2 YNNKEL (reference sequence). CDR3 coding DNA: TGTGCCAGCAGCCAAGGGTCAGGGGAGGGGGCCAAAAACATTCAGTACTTC. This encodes CASSQGSGEGAKNIQYF.

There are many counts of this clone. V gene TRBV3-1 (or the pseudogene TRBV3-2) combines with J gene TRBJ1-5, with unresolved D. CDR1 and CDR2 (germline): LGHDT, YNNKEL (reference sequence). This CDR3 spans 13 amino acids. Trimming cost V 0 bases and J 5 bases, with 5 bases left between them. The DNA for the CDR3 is TGTGCCAGCAGCCAAGACTTCCATCAGCCCCAGCATTTT. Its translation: CASSQDFHQPQHF.

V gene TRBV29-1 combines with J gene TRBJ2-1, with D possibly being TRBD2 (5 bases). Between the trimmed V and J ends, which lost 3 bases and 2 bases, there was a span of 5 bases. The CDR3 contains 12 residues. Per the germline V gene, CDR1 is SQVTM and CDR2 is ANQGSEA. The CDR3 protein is CSVDGAYNEQFF. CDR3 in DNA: TGCAGCGTTGACGGGGCCTACAATGAGCAGTTCTTC.

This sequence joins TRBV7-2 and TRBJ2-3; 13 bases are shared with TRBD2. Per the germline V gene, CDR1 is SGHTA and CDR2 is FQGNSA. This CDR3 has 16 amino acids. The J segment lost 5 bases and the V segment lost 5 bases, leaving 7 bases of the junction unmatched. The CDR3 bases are TGTGCCAGCAGCATCGGACTAGCGGGAGCGGGAGATACGCAGTATTTT. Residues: CASSIGLAGAGDTQYF.

This CDR3 reads CASRRDRTSPLHF. In nucleotides, the CDR3 is TGTGCCAGCAGGAGGGACAGGACTTCACCCCTCCACTTT. The chain joins TRBV6-5 to TRBJ1-6; 8 bases map to TRBD1. Germline V gene sequence: CDR1 MNHEY, CDR2 SVGAGI. This CDR3 is built from 13 residues. Losses at the gene ends were 6 bases for V and 9 bases for J; bases not matched to a gene: 4.

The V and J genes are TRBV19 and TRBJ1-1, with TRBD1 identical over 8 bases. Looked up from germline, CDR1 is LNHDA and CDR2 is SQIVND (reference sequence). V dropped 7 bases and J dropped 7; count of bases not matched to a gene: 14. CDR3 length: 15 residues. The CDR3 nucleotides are TGTGCCAGTAACGCCGAATCCAGGGGGCTTGGTGAAGCTTTCTTT. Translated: CASNAESRGLGEAFF. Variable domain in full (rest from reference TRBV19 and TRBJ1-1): DGGITQSPKYLFRKEGQNVTLSCEQNLNHDAMYWYRQDPGQGLRLIYYSQIVNDFQKGDIAEGYSVSREKKESFPLTVTSAQKNPTAFYLCASNAESRGLGEAFFGQGTRLTVV.

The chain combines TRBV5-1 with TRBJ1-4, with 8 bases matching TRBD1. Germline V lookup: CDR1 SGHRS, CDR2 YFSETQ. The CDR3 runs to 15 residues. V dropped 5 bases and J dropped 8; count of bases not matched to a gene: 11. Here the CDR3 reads CASSYQGAPGEKLFF. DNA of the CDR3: TGCGCCAGCAGTTACCAGGGGGCGCCGGGCGAAAAACTGTTTTTT.

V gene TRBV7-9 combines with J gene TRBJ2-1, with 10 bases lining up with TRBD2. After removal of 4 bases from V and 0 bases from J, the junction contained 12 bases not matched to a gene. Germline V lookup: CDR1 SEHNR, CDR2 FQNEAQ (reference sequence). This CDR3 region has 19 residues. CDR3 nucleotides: TGTGCCAGCAGCTCGCCGGGACTAGCGACCCGTCGCTCCTACAATGAGCAGTTCTTC. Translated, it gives CASSSPGLATRRSYNEQFF.

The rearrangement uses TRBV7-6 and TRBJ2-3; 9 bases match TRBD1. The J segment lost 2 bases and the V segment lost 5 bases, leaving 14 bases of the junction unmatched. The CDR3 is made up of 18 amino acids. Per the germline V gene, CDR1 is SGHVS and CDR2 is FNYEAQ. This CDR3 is CASSQKAGTGYTTDTQYF. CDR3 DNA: TGTGCCAGCAGCCAGAAAGCGGGGACAGGGTATACCACAGATACGCAGTATTTT.

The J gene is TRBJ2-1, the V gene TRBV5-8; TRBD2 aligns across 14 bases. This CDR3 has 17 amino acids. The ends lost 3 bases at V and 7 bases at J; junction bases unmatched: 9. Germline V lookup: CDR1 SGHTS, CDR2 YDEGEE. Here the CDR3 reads CASSSGLAGAYQNEQFF. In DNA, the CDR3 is TGTGCCAGCAGCTCGGGACTAGCGGGAGCCTACCAAAATGAGCAGTTCTTC.

As DNA, the CDR3 is TGTGCCAGCAGCTCGCGCCTACAGGGGAGTGAAGCTTTCTTT. It yields the protein CASSSRLQGSEAFF. The rearrangement joins TRBV11-2 to TRBJ1-1; 7 bases are shared with TRBD1. The CDR3 sequence is 14 residues long. With V trimmed by 4 bases and J by 7 bases, 9 bases remained unmatched. The germline V gene encodes CDR1 SGHAT and CDR2 FQNNGV.

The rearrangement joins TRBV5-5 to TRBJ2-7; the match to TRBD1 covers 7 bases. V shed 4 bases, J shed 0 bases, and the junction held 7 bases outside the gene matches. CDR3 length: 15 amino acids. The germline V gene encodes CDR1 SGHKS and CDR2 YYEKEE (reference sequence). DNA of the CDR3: TGTGCCAGCAGCCAACCGGGACAGTTCTCCTACGAGCAGTACTTC. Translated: CASSQPGQFSYEQYF.

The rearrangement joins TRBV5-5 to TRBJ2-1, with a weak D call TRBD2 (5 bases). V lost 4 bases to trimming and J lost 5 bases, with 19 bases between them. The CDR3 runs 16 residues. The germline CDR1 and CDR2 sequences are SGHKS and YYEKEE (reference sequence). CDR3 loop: CASSPREGGYNNEQFF. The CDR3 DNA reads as TGTGCCAGCAGCCCCCGTGAGGGCGGGTACAACAATGAGCAGTTCTTC. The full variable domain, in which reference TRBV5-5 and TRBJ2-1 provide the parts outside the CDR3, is DAGVTQSPTHLIKTRGQQVTLRCSPISGHKSVSWYQQVLGQGPQFIFQYYEKEERGRGNFPDRFSARQFPNYSSELNVNALLLGDSALYLCASSPREGGYNNEQFFGPGTRLTVL.

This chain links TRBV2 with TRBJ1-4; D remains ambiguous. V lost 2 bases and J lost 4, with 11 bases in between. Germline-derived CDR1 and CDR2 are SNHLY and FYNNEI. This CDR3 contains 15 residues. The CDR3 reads CASSEMGSFNEKLFF. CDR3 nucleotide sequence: TGTGCCAGCAGTGAAATGGGGAGCTTTAATGAAAAACTGTTTTTT.

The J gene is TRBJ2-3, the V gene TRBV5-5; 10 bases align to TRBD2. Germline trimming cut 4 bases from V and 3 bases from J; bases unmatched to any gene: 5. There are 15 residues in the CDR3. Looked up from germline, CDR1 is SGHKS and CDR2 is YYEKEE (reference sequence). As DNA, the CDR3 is TGTGCCAGCAGCGGAACTAGCGGGATTACAGATACGCAGTATTTT. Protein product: CASSGTSGITDTQYF.

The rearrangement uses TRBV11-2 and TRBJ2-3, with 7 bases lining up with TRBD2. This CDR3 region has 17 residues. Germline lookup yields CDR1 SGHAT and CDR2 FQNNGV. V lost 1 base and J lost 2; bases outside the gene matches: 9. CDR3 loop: CASSLGTRGRVTDTQYF. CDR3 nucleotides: TGTGCCAGCAGCTTAGGGACTAGGGGTAGGGTCACAGATACGCAGTATTTT.

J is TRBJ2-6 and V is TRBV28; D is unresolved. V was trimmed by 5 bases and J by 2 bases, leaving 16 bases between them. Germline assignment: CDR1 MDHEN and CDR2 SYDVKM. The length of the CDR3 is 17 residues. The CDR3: CASSQTTSLAGANVLTF. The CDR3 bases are TGTGCCAGCAGTCAAACCACTTCCCTAGCTGGGGCCAACGTCCTGACTTTC.

The CDR3 is CASSFQGKFNSPLHF. The CDR3 DNA is TGTGCCAGCAGCTTCCAGGGGAAATTTAATTCACCCCTCCACTTT. V usage is TRBV7-8 and J usage is TRBJ1-6, with TRBD1 as a possible D gene (6 bases). Germline V CDR1 and CDR2: SGHVS, FQNEAQ. The V and J ends lost 3 bases and 6 bases respectively, with 12 bases between them. This CDR3 contains 15 residues. The whole variable domain, remainder taken from reference TRBV7-8 and TRBJ1-6, is GAGVSQSPRYKVAKRGQDVALRCDPISGHVSLFWYQQALGQGPEFLTYFQNEAQLDKSGLPSDRFFAERPEGSVSTLKIQRTQQEDSAVYLCASSFQGKFNSPLHFGNGTRLTVT.

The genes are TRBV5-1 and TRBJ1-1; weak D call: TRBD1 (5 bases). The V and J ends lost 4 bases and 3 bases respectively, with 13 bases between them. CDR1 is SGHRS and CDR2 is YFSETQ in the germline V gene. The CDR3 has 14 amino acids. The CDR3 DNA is TGCGCCAGCAGCCCACAGGAAGGGGACACTGAAGCTTTCTTT. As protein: CASSPQEGDTEAFF.

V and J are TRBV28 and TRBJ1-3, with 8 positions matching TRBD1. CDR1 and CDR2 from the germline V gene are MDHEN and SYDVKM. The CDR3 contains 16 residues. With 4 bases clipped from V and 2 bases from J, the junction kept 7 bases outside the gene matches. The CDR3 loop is CASSYLDRGAGNTIYF. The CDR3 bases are TGTGCCAGCAGTTACCTAGACAGGGGTGCTGGAAACACCATATATTTT.

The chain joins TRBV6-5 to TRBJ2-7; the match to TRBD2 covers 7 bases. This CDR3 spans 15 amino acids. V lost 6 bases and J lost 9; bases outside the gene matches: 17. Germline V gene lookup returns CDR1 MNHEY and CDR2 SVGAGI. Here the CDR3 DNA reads TGTGCCAGCAGACAAAACCCCGGGGAGGGTAACGCGCAGTACTTC. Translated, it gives CASRQNPGEGNAQYF.